Shown below are 16 T cell receptor beta chains from a single sample sequenced in a study of blood T cell repertoires in COVID-19 (dated by TCRdb to about 2020). The library was produced with the immunoSEQ multiplex PCR assay. TCRdb provides this immuneACCESS table in a form limited to in-frame rearrangements. Some clones are lacking; in checked studies, under half of them reflect an unresolved V gene, and why the rest are absent is not known. A total of 150,000 to 200,000 clones appear in this sample, around four fifths of them only once. About 14% of the sample is held by the ten biggest clonotypes. Specimen: peripheral blood. The receptors shown here come from a woman aged 70-85 years with COVID-19, enrolled during active disease.

The chain employs TRBV14 and TRBJ2-1, with D hard to call. There are 15 residues in the CDR3. V gave up 0 bases and J gave up 0 bases, with 6 bases separating them. Germline loops: CDR1 SGHDN, CDR2 FVKESK. CDR3 coding DNA: TGTGCCAGCAGCCAAGACACGAGCTCCTACAATGAGCAGTTCTTC. This codes for CASSQDTSSYNEQFF.

The chain links TRBV28 to TRBJ1-3, with D unclear. Trimming removed 3 bases from V and 0 bases from J, with 12 bases in between. CDR1 is MDHEN and CDR2 is SYDVKM in the germline V gene. CDR3 length: 16 residues. This CDR3 is CASSLYPQNSGNTIYF. The CDR3 bases are TGTGCCAGCAGTTTGTACCCCCAGAACTCTGGAAACACCATATATTTT.

The chain employs TRBV5-1 and TRBJ2-3, with 9 positions matching TRBD2. Looked up from germline, CDR1 is SGHRS and CDR2 is YFSETQ. This CDR3 comprises 16 residues. Trimming at V came to 0 bases and at J to 6 bases, leaving 8 bases not matched to a gene. Written as DNA, the CDR3 is TGCGCCAGCAGCTTGGGCGAGCGGGGGGAGGTGGATACGCAGTATTTT. It specifies CASSLGERGEVDTQYF. Using reference TRBV5-1 and TRBJ2-3 for the parts outside the CDR3, the full variable domain is KAGVTQTPRYLIKTRGQQVTLSCSPISGHRSVSWYQQTPGQGLQFLFEYFSETQRNKGNFPGRFSGRQFSNSRSEMNVSTLELGDSALYLCASSLGERGEVDTQYFGPGTRLTVL.

This clone was observed a single time. The chain carries TRBV3-1 (or the pseudogene TRBV3-2) and TRBJ2-3; 12 bases are shared with TRBD2. Germline trimming cut 3 bases from V and 4 bases from J; bases unmatched to any gene: 2. Germline V gene lookup returns CDR1 LGHDT and CDR2 YNNKEL (reference sequence). This CDR3 is built from 15 residues. CDR3 sequence reads: CASSHLAGGSDTQYF. CDR3 sequence (DNA): TGTGCCAGCAGCCATCTAGCGGGGGGGTCAGATACGCAGTATTTT.

The chain carries TRBV6-5 and TRBJ2-1; TRBD2 agrees at 9 bases. The V and J ends lost 2 bases and 7 bases, in that order; junction bases with no gene match: 6. The CDR3 totals 15 residues. Germline V lookup: CDR1 MNHEY, CDR2 SVGAGI. CDR3 sequence (DNA): TGTGCCAGCAGTTACGGGACTAGCTTTAGGAATGAGCAGTTCTTC. This encodes CASSYGTSFRNEQFF.

The chain has TRBV5-6 and TRBJ1-3; TRBD1 matches at 7 bases. Germline assignment: CDR1 SGHDT and CDR2 YYEEEE. V was clipped by 2 bases and J by 8 bases; unmatched bases: 7. The CDR3 is 14 amino acids. CDR3 DNA sequence: TGTGCCAGCAGCTTAGGGGGCCACGGGGACACCATATATTTT. This translates into CASSLGGHGDTIYF. Full variable domain (remainder filled in from reference TRBV5-6 and TRBJ1-3): DAGVTQSPTHLIKTRGQQVTLRCSPKSGHDTVSWYQQALGQGPQFIFQYYEEEERQRGNFPDRFSGHQFPNYSSELNVNALLLGDSALYLCASSLGGHGDTIYFGEGSWLTVV.

CDR3 bases: TGTGCCAGCAGTTTCGATGAAAAACTGTTTTTT. Amino acid sequence: CASSFDEKLFF. The genes are TRBV2 and TRBJ1-4; D remains ambiguous. This CDR3 comprises 11 residues. Trimming took 5 bases from V and 6 from J, leaving 4 bases between them. Germline CDR1 and CDR2: SNHLY and FYNNEI.

The V and J genes are TRBV5-6 and TRBJ2-3, with 15 nucleotides matching TRBD2. There are 17 residues in the CDR3. V shed 1 base, J shed 4 bases, and the junction held 4 bases outside the gene matches. Germline CDR1 is SGHDT and CDR2 is YYEEEE. The CDR3 is CASSLRTSGGAADTQYF. CDR3 nucleotides: TGTGCCAGCAGCTTGAGGACTAGCGGGGGGGCGGCAGATACGCAGTATTTT. Complete variable domain (other parts from reference TRBV5-6 and TRBJ2-3): DAGVTQSPTHLIKTRGQQVTLRCSPKSGHDTVSWYQQALGQGPQFIFQYYEEEERQRGNFPDRFSGHQFPNYSSELNVNALLLGDSALYLCASSLRTSGGAADTQYFGPGTRLTVL.

The chain joins TRBV28 to TRBJ1-2; 7 positions match TRBD1. The ends lost 7 bases at V and 4 bases at J; junction bases unmatched: 21. Germline CDR1 reads MDHEN; CDR2 reads SYDVKM. The CDR3 has 18 amino acids. CDR3: CASTLTASQGEQVYGYTF. CDR3 bases: TGTGCCAGCACTCTCACCGCTTCTCAGGGGGAACAGGTCTATGGCTACACCTTC.

This chain links TRBV19 with TRBJ1-1; D is perhaps TRBD1 (6 bases). The V gene lost 5 bases and the J gene lost 4 bases, with 14 bases spanning the gap. The CDR3 is 14 residues long. Per germline, CDR1 LNHDA and CDR2 SQIVND (reference sequence). DNA for the CDR3: TGTGCCAGTAGTCGTTCGACAGGTACCACTGAAGCTTTCTTT. It is translated as CASSRSTGTTEAFF.

The chain links TRBV6-6 to TRBJ1-3, with D perhaps matching TRBD1 (5 bases). Trimming cost V 6 bases and J 4 bases, with 19 bases left between them. Germline assignment: CDR1 MNHNY and CDR2 SVGAGI (reference sequence). CDR3 length: 16 residues. CDR3 DNA sequence: TGTGCCAGCAGCCCTAGTATCTTAGACAGCGGAAACACCATATATTTT. As protein: CASSPSILDSGNTIYF.

CDR3 bases: TGCGCCAGCAAACCTCTGGCCGTGAACACCGGGGAGCTGTTTTTT. Translated: CASKPLAVNTGELFF. J is TRBJ2-2 and V is TRBV5-1, with D hard to call. The germline V and J ends were trimmed by 6 bases and 1 base, with 13 bases remaining between them. There are 15 residues in the CDR3. Germline V CDR1 and CDR2: SGHRS, YFSETQ.

J is TRBJ2-7 and V is TRBV6-5; 12 bases are a match to TRBD1. The CDR3 extends over 15 amino acids. With V trimmed by 7 bases and J by 7 bases, 11 bases remained unmatched. From germline, CDR1 is MNHEY and CDR2 SVGAGI. CDR3 amino acids: CASTVTGQGASEQYF. CDR3 nucleotides: TGTGCCAGCACCGTAACGGGACAGGGGGCGAGTGAGCAGTACTTC.

This clone showed up just a few times. The chain couples TRBV7-2 to TRBJ2-1; D is unclear. Germline V gives CDR1 SGHTA, CDR2 FQGNSA. Trimming stripped 8 bases from V and 9 bases from J, with 11 bases between. CDR3 length: 11 amino acids. This CDR3 is CASFFFREQFF. For the CDR3, the DNA is TGTGCCAGCTTTTTTTTCCGTGAGCAGTTCTTC.

The rearrangement joins TRBV5-1 to TRBJ2-7; 7 nucleotides align to TRBD2. The CDR3 covers 16 residues. The trim removed 4 bases at V and 5 bases at J, leaving 15 bases unmatched. Germline-derived CDR1 and CDR2 are SGHRS and YFSETQ. As DNA, the CDR3 is TGCGCCAGCAGCGACCCTCTTGGCGGGAGTAACCACGAGCAGTACTTC. This codes for CASSDPLGGSNHEQYF.

The rearrangement joins TRBV7-6 to TRBJ2-1; the D is unclear. Germline V gene sequence: CDR1 SGHVS, CDR2 FNYEAQ. The CDR3 runs 14 residues. Trimming shortened V by 0 bases and J by 10 bases, and 13 bases separated the two germline ends. The CDR3 spells CASSLAQGVSEQFF. The CDR3 nucleotides read TGTGCCAGCAGCTTAGCCCAAGGAGTATCCGAGCAGTTCTTC. Filled out from reference TRBV7-6 and TRBJ2-1, the complete variable domain reads GAGVSQSPRYKVTKRGQDVALRCDPISGHVSLYWYRQALGQGPEFLTYFNYEAQQDKSGLPNDRFSAERPEGSISTLTIQRTEQRDSAMYRCASSLAQGVSEQFFGPGTRLTVL.